A single sample gave rise to the 27 T cell receptor beta chains below, sequenced in a study of CD8+CD57+ T cells in acquired aplastic anemia. Patients sequenced had flow cytometry evidence of CD8+CD57+ cell expansion. Profiling of TCR beta VDJ combinations and CDR3 sequences used genomic DNA as template. TCRdb re-called the reads through MiXCR, storing one row per CDR3 protein. Here the sample spans 150,000 to 180,000 distinct CDR3 sequences, about 50% being singletons. The sequenced sample consisted of sorted CD4+, CD8+, or CD8+CD57+ T cells (not recorded which) from PBMCs. Receptors were obtained from a human donor with aplastic anemia.

The rearrangement joins TRBV20-1 to TRBJ2-7, with TRBD2 matching over 11 bases. Germline assignment: CDR1 DFQATT and CDR2 SNEGSKA (reference sequence). Unmatched junction bases numbered 4, after V lost 0 bases and J lost 0 bases. The CDR3 has 16 residues. This CDR3 is CSARDRTSGSSYEQYF. CDR3 in DNA: TGCAGTGCTAGAGATCGTACTAGCGGGAGCTCCTACGAGCAGTACTTC.

The V and J genes are TRBV20-1 and TRBJ1-6; D unresolved. This CDR3 comprises 14 residues. CDR1 is DFQATT, CDR2 SNEGSKA, per germline (reference sequence). The ends were cut back, 0 bases at V and 4 bases at J, with 7 bases in the middle. The CDR3 reads CSAREQPYNSPLHF. The DNA of the CDR3 is TGCAGTGCTAGAGAGCAGCCTTATAATTCACCCCTCCACTTT.

This clonotype was seen only once. An end of the junction differs from the germline gene, which may be a read error. The J gene is TRBJ2-3, the V gene TRBV7-7, with D unresolved. The germline V gene has CDR1 SSHAT and CDR2 FNYEAQ (reference sequence). The CDR3 sequence is 13 residues long. CDR3 loop: CASSVRASDTQYF. CDR3 DNA sequence: TGTGCTAGCAGCGTTCGGGCTTCGGATACGCAGTATTTT.

This clonotype was detected only a few times. This chain joins TRBV11-2 and TRBJ1-1; no firm D call. This CDR3 has 17 amino acids. Germline V gene sequence: CDR1 SGHAT, CDR2 FQNNGV. Trimming shortened V by 3 bases and J by 1 base, and 18 bases separated the two germline ends. This CDR3 is CASSFQAAEFSNTEAFF. The CDR3 DNA follows: TGTGCCAGCAGCTTTCAAGCTGCTGAGTTTTCGAACACTGAAGCTTTCTTT.

J is TRBJ2-3 and V is TRBV20-1; 10 nucleotides line up with TRBD2. In germline, CDR1 is DFQATT, CDR2 SNEGSKA (reference sequence). The CDR3 runs to 13 residues. V shed 6 bases, J shed 6 bases, and the junction held 6 bases outside the gene matches. CDR3 DNA sequence: TGCAGTGCCCTAGGACTAGCGGTCGATACGCAGTATTTT. Translating it yields CSALGLAVDTQYF.

Details on this clonotype: Mismatch with germline at one junction end may stem from a read error. The CDR3, as DNA: TGTGCTAGCAGCCCGACTAGCGGGGGGCCCGGTATGAGGACCCAGCACTTC. It is translated as CASSPTSGGPGMRTQHF. The chain recombines TRBV7-7 with TRBJ2-5; 13 bases are a match to TRBD2. The CDR3 has 17 residues. CDR1 is SSHAT, CDR2 FNYEAQ, per germline (reference sequence).

The chain recombines TRBV20-1 with TRBJ2-3, with 9 bases lining up with TRBD2. CDR1 DFQATT and CDR2 SNEGSKA come from the germline V gene (reference sequence). The CDR3 extends over 15 amino acids. Germline trimming cut 1 base from V and 5 bases from J; bases unmatched to any gene: 7. The CDR3 nucleotides read TGCAGTGCTAGAGTCTCTAGCGGGGCGGGAGATACGCAGTATTTT. This sequence encodes CSARVSSGAGDTQYF.

This clonotype was detected ten times or more. The chain recombines TRBV7-3 with TRBJ2-1; the D gene is possibly TRBD2 (6 bases). CDR3 size: 16 residues. Germline V gene sequence: CDR1 SGHTA, CDR2 FQGTGA. Trimming took off 2 bases at V and 5 bases at J, with 16 bases between the two ends. The CDR3 loop reads CASSLGEAGNHNEQFF. CDR3 nucleotide sequence: TGTGCCAGCAGCTTAGGGGAAGCGGGCAACCACAATGAGCAGTTCTTC.

Concerning this clonotype: Germline is not matched at one junction end, which may reflect a read error. The V call is TRBV11-2, the J call TRBJ1-6, with D perhaps TRBD1 (6 bases). Per germline, CDR1 SGHAT and CDR2 FQNNGV. CDR3 length: 13 residues. Written as DNA, the CDR3 is TGCGCCACCAGGGGAGCCAAGAATTCACCCCTCCACTTT. This gives the protein CATRGAKNSPLHF.

At least ten counts were recorded for this clonotype. This sequence joins TRBV4-3 and TRBJ2-3, with 8 bases fitting TRBD1. CDR3 length: 18 amino acids. Germline V gene lookup returns CDR1 LGHNA and CDR2 YSLEER. V lost 0 bases to trimming and J lost 6 bases; unmatched junction nucleotides: 14. In DNA, the CDR3 is TGCGCCAGCAGCCAAGAAGTAGGACCTCAGGGGGCGGGCGATACGCAGTATTTT. Amino acid sequence: CASSQEVGPQGAGDTQYF.

The gene calls are TRBV14 and TRBJ1-5, with no clear D. This CDR3 comprises 13 residues. The germline CDR1 and CDR2 sequences are SGHDN and FVKESK. Trimming removed 3 bases from V and 6 bases from J, with 9 bases in between. CDR3 protein: CASSQTSGQPQHF. CDR3 sequence (DNA): TGTGCCAGCAGCCAGACCTCCGGTCAGCCCCAGCATTTT.

The chain carries TRBV20-1 and TRBJ2-1, with D unclear. Germline loops: CDR1 DFQATT, CDR2 SNEGSKA (reference sequence). V lost 4 bases, J lost 1 base, and 8 bases lay in between. This CDR3 contains 13 residues. CDR3 nucleotide sequence: TGCAGTGCTATCGTTGGATCCTACAATGAGCAGTTCTTC. Protein: CSAIVGSYNEQFF.

The V and J genes are TRBV6-1 and TRBJ1-4; 8 bases map to TRBD1. The germline V gene has CDR1 MNHNS and CDR2 SASEGT. Unmatched junction bases numbered 6, after V lost 6 bases and J lost 0 bases. The CDR3 loop spans 16 amino acids. The CDR3, as DNA: TGTGCCAGCAGGTCAGGGGGCCCCGCAACTAATGAAAAACTGTTTTTT. This encodes CASRSGGPATNEKLFF.

The rearrangement links TRBV19 to TRBJ1-1, with D perhaps TRBD1 (5 bases). CDR1 and CDR2 from the germline V gene are LNHDA and SQIVND (reference sequence). The CDR3 is made up of 14 amino acids. Trimming left V 7 bases short and J 11 bases short, with 23 bases between. The CDR3 region has the DNA TGTGCCAGTAAAGACTGGACAAGGGCTTCGTGGGCTTTCTTT. It specifies CASKDWTRASWAFF.

This clonotype was recorded at least ten times. J is TRBJ1-1 and V is TRBV19, with D possibly matching TRBD1 (5 bases). The V end lost 9 bases, the J end lost 1 base, and 12 bases lay between the germline ends. Germline V gives CDR1 LNHDA, CDR2 SQIVND (reference sequence). The CDR3 is 13 amino acids. Here the CDR3 reads CASLGRGNTEAFF. Written as DNA, the CDR3 is TGTGCCAGCCTCGGGAGGGGGAACACTGAAGCTTTCTTT.

The genes are TRBV10-3 and TRBJ2-1; weak D call: TRBD2 (5 bases). The germline gives CDR1 ENHRY, CDR2 SYGVKD. Trimming removed 2 bases from V and 7 bases from J, with 6 bases in between. The CDR3 is made up of 12 amino acids. The chain's CDR3 is CAISETGNEQFF. The CDR3 DNA follows: TGTGCCATCAGTGAGACGGGAAATGAGCAGTTCTTC.

About this clonotype itself: One base away lies a much larger clone, so this may be a sequencing read error. J is TRBJ2-5 and V is TRBV12-3 or TRBV12-4; 8 nucleotides line up with TRBD2. The length of the CDR3 is 17 residues. J gave up 4 bases and V 3 bases, and 13 bases lay outside the gene matches. The CDR3, as DNA: TGTGCCAGCAGTTTCGGGGTCGCGGGGGGATCCCGAGAGACCCAGTACTTC. As protein: CASSFGVAGGSRETQYF.

V gene TRBV10-3 combines with J gene TRBJ2-7, with 13 bases that match TRBD2. CDR3 length: 16 amino acids. CDR1 and CDR2 (germline): ENHRY, SYGVKD. V lost 10 bases and J lost 2; bases outside the gene matches: 11. CDR3 protein: CATHGTSGDKTYEQYF. The CDR3 DNA sequence: TGTGCCACTCATGGGACTAGCGGGGATAAAACCTACGAGCAGTACTTC.

The chain uses TRBV2 and TRBJ1-6; D remains unclear. The germline CDR1 and CDR2 sequences are SNHLY and FYNNEI. The CDR3 is 14 residues long. V lost 1 base and J lost 13, with 14 bases in between. The DNA of the CDR3 is TGTGCCAGCAGTGAAGAAGCCCCGGTGGGGCCCCTCCACTTT. Amino acid sequence: CASSEEAPVGPLHF.

The chain couples TRBV24-1 to TRBJ1-5; D is possibly TRBD1 (5 bases). The length of the CDR3 is 16 residues. V gave up 3 bases and J gave up 0 bases, with 11 bases separating them. From germline, CDR1 is KGHDR and CDR2 SFDVKD. The CDR3: CATSDRQNYSNQPQHF. In DNA form, the CDR3 reads TGTGCCACCAGTGATCGACAGAATTATAGCAATCAGCCCCAGCATTTT.

On this clonotype itself: Being one base from a much bigger clone, this may be a read error. The CDR3, as DNA: TGCGCCAGCAGCTTGGGCCAGGGGGCTAATGGCTGCACCTTC. Encoded protein: CASSLGQGANGCTF. The chain has TRBV5-1 and TRBJ1-2; 8 bases agree with TRBD1. The CDR3 totals 14 residues. In germline, CDR1 is SGHRS, CDR2 YFSETQ.

V is TRBV10-3 and J is TRBJ2-2; 7 bases line up with TRBD1. CDR1 is ENHRY and CDR2 is SYGVKD in the germline V gene. The CDR3 runs 14 residues. The V gene end was trimmed by 4 bases and the J gene end by 3 bases; junction bases not matched to a gene: 2. CDR3 coding DNA: TGTGCCATCAGTGGACAGGGTGACACCGGGGAGCTGTTTTTT. Protein sequence: CAISGQGDTGELFF.

The chain employs TRBV19 and TRBJ2-7, with D possibly matching TRBD2 (6 bases). V dropped 6 bases and J dropped 3 bases, with 15 bases sitting between them. The germline V gene encodes CDR1 LNHDA and CDR2 SQIVND (reference sequence). This CDR3 comprises 14 residues. CDR3 sequence reads: CASSMGLLGYEQYF. In DNA, the CDR3 is TGTGCCAGTAGCATGGGACTCCTAGGCTACGAGCAGTACTTC.

This clonotype was observed a single time. This sequence joins TRBV9 and TRBJ1-1, with 11 bases matching TRBD1. The CDR3 spans 15 residues. Germline values: CDR1 SGDLS, CDR2 YYNGEE. V gave up 3 bases and J gave up 2 bases; unmatched junction bases: 3. The CDR3 spells CASSDRTGGNTEAFF. In DNA, the CDR3 is TGTGCCAGCAGCGACCGGACAGGGGGCAACACTGAAGCTTTCTTT.

About this clonotype itself: This may be a read error, as it is one base from a much larger clone. The chain combines TRBV7-2 with TRBJ2-3; 15 bases fit TRBD2. J was trimmed by 7 bases and V by 0 bases; bases with no gene match: 8. Germline V gene lookup returns CDR1 SGHTA and CDR2 FQGNSA. CDR3 size: 18 residues. The CDR3 region is CASSLASGLAGGAYTQYF. In DNA, the CDR3 is TGTGCCAGCAGCTTAGCCTCCGGACTAGCGGGGGGGGCTTATACGCAGTATTTT.

The rearrangement uses TRBV12-3 or TRBV12-4 and TRBJ2-1; D is undetermined. The CDR3 runs to 14 residues. The ends were cut back, 3 bases at V and 7 bases at J, with 13 bases in the middle. Written as DNA, the CDR3 is TGTGCCAGCAGTTTTTCCGACGAAGGTAATGAGCAGTTCTTC. Encoded protein: CASSFSDEGNEQFF.

This CDR3 reads CAIQTSGGAATGELFF. The DNA of the CDR3 is TGTGCCATCCAGACTAGCGGGGGGGCGGCCACCGGGGAGCTGTTTTTT. This rearrangement joins TRBV10-3 to TRBJ2-2, with 14 bases identical to TRBD2. Trimming at V came to 8 bases and at J to 4 bases, leaving 6 bases not matched to a gene. Looked up from germline, CDR1 is ENHRY and CDR2 is SYGVKD. This CDR3 has 16 residues.